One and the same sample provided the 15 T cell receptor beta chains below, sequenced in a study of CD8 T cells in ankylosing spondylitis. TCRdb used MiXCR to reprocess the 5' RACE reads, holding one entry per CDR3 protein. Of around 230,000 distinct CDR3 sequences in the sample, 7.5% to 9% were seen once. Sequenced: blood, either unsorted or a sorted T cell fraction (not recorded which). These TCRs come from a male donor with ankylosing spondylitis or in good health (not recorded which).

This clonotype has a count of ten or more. CDR3 DNA sequence: TGTGCCAGCAGCTTGAGGCGGGATGAGCAGTTCTTC. It specifies CASSLRRDEQFF. The chain couples TRBV11-2 to TRBJ2-1; tentative D call: TRBD2 (5 bases). V lost 3 bases to trimming and J lost 8 bases, with 8 bases between them. The CDR3 is made up of 12 amino acids. Germline V CDR1 and CDR2: SGHAT, FQNNGV.

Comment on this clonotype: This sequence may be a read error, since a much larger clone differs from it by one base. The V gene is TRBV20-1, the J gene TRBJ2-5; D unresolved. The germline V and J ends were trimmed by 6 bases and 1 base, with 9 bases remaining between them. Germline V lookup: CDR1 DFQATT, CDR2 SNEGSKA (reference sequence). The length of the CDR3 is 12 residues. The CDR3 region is CSATDSQETQYF. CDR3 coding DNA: TGCAGTGCCACCGACTCCCAAGAGACCCAGTACTTC.

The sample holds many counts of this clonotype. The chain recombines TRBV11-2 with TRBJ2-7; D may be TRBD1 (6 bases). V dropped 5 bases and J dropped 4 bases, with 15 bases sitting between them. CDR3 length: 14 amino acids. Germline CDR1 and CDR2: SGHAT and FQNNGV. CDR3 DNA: TGTGCCAGCAGCCCCCAGGGGCAGCTTTACGAGCAGTACTTC. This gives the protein CASSPQGQLYEQYF. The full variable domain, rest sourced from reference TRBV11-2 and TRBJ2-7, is EAGVAQSPRYKIIEKRQSVAFWCNPISGHATLYWYQQILGQGPKLLIQFQNNGVVDDSQLPKDRFSAERLKGVDSTLKIQPAKLEDSAVYLCASSPQGQLYEQYFGPGTRLTVT.

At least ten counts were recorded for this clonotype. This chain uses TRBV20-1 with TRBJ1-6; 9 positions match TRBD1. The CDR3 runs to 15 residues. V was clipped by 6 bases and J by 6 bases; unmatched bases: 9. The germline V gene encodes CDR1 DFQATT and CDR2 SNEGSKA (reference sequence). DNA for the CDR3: TGCAGTGCCCAAAGGGGACAGGGAGGTAATTCACCCCTCCACTTT. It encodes CSAQRGQGGNSPLHF.

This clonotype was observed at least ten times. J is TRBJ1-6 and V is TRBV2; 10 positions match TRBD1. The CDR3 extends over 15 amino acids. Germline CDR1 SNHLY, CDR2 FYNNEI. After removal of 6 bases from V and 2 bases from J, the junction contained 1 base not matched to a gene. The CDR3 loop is CASRGQGTYNSPLHF. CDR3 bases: TGTGCCAGCAGGGGACAGGGGACCTATAATTCACCCCTCCACTTT.

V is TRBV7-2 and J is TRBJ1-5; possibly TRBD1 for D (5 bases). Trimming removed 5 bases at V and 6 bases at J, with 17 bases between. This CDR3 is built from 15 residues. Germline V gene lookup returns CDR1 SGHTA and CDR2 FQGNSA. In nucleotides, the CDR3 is TGTGCCAGCAGCCCATCTGGGGGAAAGGGTCAGCCCCAGCATTTT. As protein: CASSPSGGKGQPQHF.

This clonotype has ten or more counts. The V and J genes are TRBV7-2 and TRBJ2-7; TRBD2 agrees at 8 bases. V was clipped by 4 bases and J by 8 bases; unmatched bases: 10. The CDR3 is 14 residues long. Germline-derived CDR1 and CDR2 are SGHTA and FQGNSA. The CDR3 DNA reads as TGTGCCAGCAGCTATAGCGGGATGGCCCATCAGCAGTACTTC. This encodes CASSYSGMAHQQYF.

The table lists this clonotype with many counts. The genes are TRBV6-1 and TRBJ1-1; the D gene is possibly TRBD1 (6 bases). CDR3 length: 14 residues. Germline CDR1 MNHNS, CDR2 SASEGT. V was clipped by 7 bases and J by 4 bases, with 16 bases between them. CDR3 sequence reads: CASTVPGVFTEAFF. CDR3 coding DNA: TGTGCCAGCACAGTTCCAGGGGTTTTCACTGAAGCTTTCTTT.

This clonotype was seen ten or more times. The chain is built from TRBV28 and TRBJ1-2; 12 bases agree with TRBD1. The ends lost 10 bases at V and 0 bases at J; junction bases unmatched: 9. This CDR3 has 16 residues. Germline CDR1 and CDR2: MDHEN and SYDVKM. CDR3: CATPAGTGGSNYGYTF. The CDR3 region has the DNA TGTGCCACCCCGGCCGGGACAGGGGGCTCTAACTATGGCTACACCTTC.

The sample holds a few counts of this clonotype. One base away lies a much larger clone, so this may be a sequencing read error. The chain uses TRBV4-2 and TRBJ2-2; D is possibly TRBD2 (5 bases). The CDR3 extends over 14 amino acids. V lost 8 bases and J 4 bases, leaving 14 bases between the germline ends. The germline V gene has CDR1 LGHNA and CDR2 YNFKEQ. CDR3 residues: CASGPWEPTGELFF. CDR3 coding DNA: TGTGCCAGCGGCCCCTGGGAGCCCACCGGGGAGCTGTTTTTT.

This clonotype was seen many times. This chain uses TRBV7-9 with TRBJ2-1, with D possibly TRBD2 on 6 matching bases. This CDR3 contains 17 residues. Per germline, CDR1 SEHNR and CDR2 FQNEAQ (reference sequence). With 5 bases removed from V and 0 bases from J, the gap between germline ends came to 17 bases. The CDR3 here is CASSTYARGTSYNEQFF. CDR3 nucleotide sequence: TGTGCCAGCAGCACATACGCCCGGGGGACCTCCTACAATGAGCAGTTCTTC.

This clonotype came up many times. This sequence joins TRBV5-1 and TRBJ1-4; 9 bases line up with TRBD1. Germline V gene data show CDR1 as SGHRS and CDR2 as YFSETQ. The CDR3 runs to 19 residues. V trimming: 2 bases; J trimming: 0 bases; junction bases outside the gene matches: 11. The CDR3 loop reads CASSLKTGGQEATNEKLFF. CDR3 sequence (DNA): TGCGCCAGCAGCTTAAAAACAGGGGGCCAGGAAGCAACTAATGAAAAACTGTTTTTT.

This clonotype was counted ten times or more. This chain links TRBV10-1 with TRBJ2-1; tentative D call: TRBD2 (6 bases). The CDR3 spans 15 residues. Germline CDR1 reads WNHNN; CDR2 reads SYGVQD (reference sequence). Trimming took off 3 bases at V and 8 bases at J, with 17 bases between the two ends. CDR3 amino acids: CASSDPGPGSDEQFF. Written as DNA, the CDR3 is TGCGCCAGCAGTGATCCGGGCCCCGGGAGCGATGAGCAGTTCTTC.

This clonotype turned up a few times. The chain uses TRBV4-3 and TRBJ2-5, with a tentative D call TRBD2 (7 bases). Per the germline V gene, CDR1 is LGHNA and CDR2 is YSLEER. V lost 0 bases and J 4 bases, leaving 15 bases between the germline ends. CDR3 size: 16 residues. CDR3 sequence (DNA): TGCGCCAGCAGCCAAGATACGGGCGGGGGCGGAGAGACCCAGTACTTC. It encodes CASSQDTGGGGETQYF.

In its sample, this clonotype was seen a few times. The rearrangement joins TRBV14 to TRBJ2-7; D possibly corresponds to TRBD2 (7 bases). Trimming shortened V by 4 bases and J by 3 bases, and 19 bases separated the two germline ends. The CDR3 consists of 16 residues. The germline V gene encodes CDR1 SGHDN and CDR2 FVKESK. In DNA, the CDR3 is TGTGCCAGCAGCCGCTTCGGCGGGGGCCCAAACTACGAGCAGTACTTC. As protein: CASSRFGGGPNYEQYF.